These 18 T cell receptor beta chains came from one sample sequenced in a study of PD-1 blockade in classical Hodgkin lymphoma. The time point denotes: cycle 4 day 1 (C4D1), after five to seven weeks of nivolumab. After autologous stem cell transplantation all patients relapsed, and prior brentuximab vedotin exposure differed between cohorts. Clones were read by immunoSEQ multiplex PCR, and TCRdb kept only the in-frame ones, dropping some. The data show fewer than 45,000 clones, around two thirds seen once. The sample was peripheral blood mononuclear cells (PBMCs), taken before the fourth cycle of nivolumab. These receptors were collected from a human donor with classical Hodgkin lymphoma.

This chain's CDR3 is CASSPTGPSSGANVLTF. The DNA for the CDR3 is TGTGCCAGCTCACCCACTGGGCCTAGCTCTGGGGCCAACGTCCTGACTTTC. This chain uses TRBV18 with TRBJ2-6; unclear D gene. This CDR3 comprises 17 residues. In germline, CDR1 is KGHSH, CDR2 LQKENI. V dropped 3 bases and J dropped 0 bases, with 12 bases sitting between them.

Of note for this clone: A read error may explain this, as a much larger clone is one base away. The rearrangement joins TRBV5-6 to TRBJ2-5; no reliable D call. This CDR3 has 11 residues. Germline lookup yields CDR1 SGHDT and CDR2 YYEEEE. V dropped 0 bases and J dropped 3 bases, with 0 bases sitting between them. The chain's CDR3 is CASSLEETQYF. The CDR3 DNA reads as TGTGCCAGCAGCTTGGAAGAGACCCAGTACTTC.

The chain recombines TRBV2 with TRBJ2-5; TRBD1 is a possible D gene (6 bases). There are 14 residues in the CDR3. Between the trimmed V and J ends, which lost 6 bases and 0 bases, there was a span of 11 bases. In germline, CDR1 is SNHLY, CDR2 FYNNEI. The CDR3 nucleotides read TGTGCCAGCAGCCCAACAGGGTACCAAGAGACCCAGTACTTC. Translated, it gives CASSPTGYQETQYF.

J is TRBJ1-4 and V is TRBV28, with D possibly being TRBD1 (5 bases). V was trimmed by 6 bases and J by 0 bases, leaving 14 bases between them. Germline assignment: CDR1 MDHEN and CDR2 SYDVKM. The CDR3 runs 16 residues. DNA of the CDR3: TGTGCCAGCAGCGTGGACATAGGGGCAACTAATGAAAAACTGTTTTTT. Translation: CASSVDIGATNEKLFF.

J is TRBJ1-3 and V is TRBV28; D remains unclear. CDR3 length: 15 residues. Germline V gene sequence: CDR1 MDHEN, CDR2 SYDVKM. Between the trimmed V and J ends, which lost 0 bases and 0 bases, there was a span of 6 bases. This chain's CDR3 is CASSLWSSSGNTIYF. Here the CDR3 DNA reads TGTGCCAGCAGTTTATGGAGCAGCTCTGGAAACACCATATATTTT.

To note about this clone: One end of the junction is discordant with germline, which a read error may explain. The genes are TRBV4-1 and TRBJ2-7, with D possibly being TRBD1 or TRBD2 (5 bases each). Germline V lookup: CDR1 MGHRA, CDR2 YSYEKL. The CDR3 loop spans 15 amino acids. CDR3 sequence: CASSQGRENPYEQYF. CDR3 DNA: TGTGCCAGCAGCCAAGGCAGGGAGAACCCCTACGAGCAGTACTTC.

There are a few counts of this clone. The chain uses TRBV5-1 and TRBJ2-3, with TRBD2 matching 8 bases. V trimming: 1 base; J trimming: 3 bases; junction bases outside the gene matches: 7. The germline V gene has CDR1 SGHRS and CDR2 YFSETQ. This CDR3 spans 16 amino acids. CDR3 DNA sequence: TGCGCCAGCAGCTTGCCCTCGGGGGGGCCAACAGATACGCAGTATTTT. It specifies CASSLPSGGPTDTQYF.

Relative to its sample, this clone is medium-sized. This rearrangement joins TRBV19 to TRBJ1-2, with 8 bases identical to TRBD1. The germline CDR1 and CDR2 sequences are LNHDA and SQIVND (reference sequence). The CDR3 is 14 residues long. V was pared by 7 bases and J by 7 bases, with 11 bases of the junction left unmatched. The CDR3 here is CASTQGRGLLGYTF. The CDR3 DNA sequence: TGTGCCAGTACACAAGGCAGGGGGCTTCTTGGCTACACCTTC.

The chain joins TRBV10-3 to TRBJ1-1; D unclear. This CDR3 is built from 13 residues. V dropped 11 bases and J dropped 1 base, with 14 bases sitting between them. Germline CDR1 and CDR2: ENHRY and SYGVKD. This CDR3 reads CASKNGQNTEAFF. The CDR3 DNA reads as TGTGCCTCCAAAAATGGGCAGAACACTGAAGCTTTCTTT.

J is TRBJ1-1 and V is TRBV7-8; D unresolved. This CDR3 comprises 17 residues. Deletions cut 5 bases from V and 7 bases from J, with 26 bases between. Germline V gene lookup returns CDR1 SGHVS and CDR2 FQNEAQ. CDR3 protein: CASSLVVVGYGKVEAFF. The CDR3 region has the DNA TGTGCCAGCAGCCTCGTCGTTGTGGGGTATGGGAAGGTTGAAGCTTTCTTT.

This clone was counted a single time. The V call is TRBV5-1, the J call TRBJ2-3, with D unresolved. Germline V gene sequence: CDR1 SGHRS, CDR2 YFSETQ. The CDR3 runs to 13 residues. Trimming pared 4 bases from V and 4 bases from J, leaving 10 bases between. CDR3 sequence reads: CASSEQLADTQYF. The CDR3 DNA reads TGCGCCAGCAGCGAGCAGCTTGCAGATACGCAGTATTTT.

The rearrangement uses TRBV5-1 and TRBJ2-1; the D gene is possibly TRBD1 (6 bases). The CDR3 has 15 amino acids. Germline CDR1 SGHRS, CDR2 YFSETQ. V was clipped by 3 bases and J by 10 bases, with 20 bases between them. CDR3 residues: CASSSGQTVPVEQFF. The DNA of the CDR3 is TGCGCCAGCAGCTCTGGACAGACGGTACCTGTCGAGCAGTTCTTC.

The V call is TRBV10-3, the J call TRBJ2-5; no firm D call. V was trimmed by 0 bases and J by 13 bases, leaving 12 bases between them. The germline CDR1 and CDR2 sequences are ENHRY and SYGVKD. This CDR3 is built from 12 residues. In nucleotides, the CDR3 is TGTGCCATCAGTGAGTCGAGACTTGGGCGGTACTTC. Protein product: CAISESRLGRYF.

The rearrangement links TRBV20-1 to TRBJ2-3; D ambiguous. The CDR3 spans 11 residues. Germline loops: CDR1 DFQATT, CDR2 SNEGSKA (reference sequence). The DNA of the CDR3 is TGCAGCTTTCTAGTGACAGATACGCAGTATTTT. Amino acid sequence: CSFLVTDTQYF.

The CDR3 sequence is CASRMGVVYEQYF. The CDR3 DNA reads as TGTGCCTCCCGAATGGGAGTGGTCTACGAGCAGTACTTC. The rearrangement joins TRBV28 to TRBJ2-7, with a tentative D call TRBD2 (5 bases). The CDR3 covers 13 residues. V was cut by 11 bases and J by 3 bases, with 17 bases left in between. The germline V gene encodes CDR1 MDHEN and CDR2 SYDVKM.

This clone was picked up a small number of times. The chain recombines TRBV10-3 with TRBJ2-7; D gene uncertain. This CDR3 comprises 11 residues. The germline V gene encodes CDR1 ENHRY and CDR2 SYGVKD. Between the trimmed V and J ends, which lost 3 bases and 4 bases, there was a span of 4 bases. CDR3 residues: CAISDDYEQYF. The DNA of the CDR3 is TGTGCCATCAGTGATGATTACGAGCAGTACTTC.

V is TRBV6-5 and J is TRBJ1-6, with D possibly TRBD1 on 5 matching bases. The CDR3 extends over 15 amino acids. V lost 7 bases to trimming and J lost 5 bases, with 15 bases between them. CDR1 and CDR2 (germline): MNHEY, SVGAGI. CDR3 DNA: TGTGCCAGCAAAAACGGGGGAATCCATAATTCACCCCTCCACTTT. Translating gives CASKNGGIHNSPLHF.

This sequence joins TRBV5-4 and TRBJ1-2; TRBD1 matches at 8 bases. The CDR3 consists of 16 residues. The germline gives CDR1 SGHNT, CDR2 YYREEE (reference sequence). Losses at the gene ends were 3 bases for V and 4 bases for J; bases not matched to a gene: 11. CDR3 nucleotides: TGTGCCAGCAGCTCCGTTCCGGGACAGGCCCTCTATGGCTACACCTTC. Its translation is CASSSVPGQALYGYTF.